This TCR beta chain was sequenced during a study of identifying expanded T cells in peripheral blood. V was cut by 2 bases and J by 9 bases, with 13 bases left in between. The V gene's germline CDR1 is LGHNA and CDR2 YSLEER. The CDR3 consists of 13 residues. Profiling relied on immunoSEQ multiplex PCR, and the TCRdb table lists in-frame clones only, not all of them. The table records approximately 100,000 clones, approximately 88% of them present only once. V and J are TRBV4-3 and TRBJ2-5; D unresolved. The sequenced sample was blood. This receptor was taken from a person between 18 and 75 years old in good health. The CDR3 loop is CASSQRVGRSQYF. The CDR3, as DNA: TGCGCCAGCAGCCAAAGGGTCGGTAGGTCCCAGTACTTC.